This T cell receptor beta chain was observed in a study of regulatory T cells in long-lasting Graves disease. Study as a whole: Treatment with antithyroid drugs for over 5 years, together with positive TSH receptor antibodies, meant persistent Graves' disease.

This clonotype was seen at least ten times. No antigen is known for it. Indicated time point: persistent/refractory GD, antithyroid drugs over 5 years with positive TRAb. Extracted RNA from PBMCs served as the source of the TCR library. V shed 2 bases and J shed 7 bases, with 12 bases lying between them. Germline CDR1 MNHEY, CDR2 SMNVEV (reference sequence). This CDR3 is 15 amino acids long. Arm-PCR with iRepertoire HTBI primers amplified the CDR3 regions for these TCR beta libraries. TCRdb recomputed calls from the multiplex PCR reads with MiXCR, one row per CDR3 protein. The sample yields almost 350,000 distinct CDR3 sequences, 15% to 20% seen once. General study results and limits: Persistent disease preferred TRBV28, TRBJ1-2 and TRBJ2-5.

The material sequenced was peripheral blood mononuclear cells (PBMCs), taken when the disease was refractory, from a patient treated with antithyroid drugs. The receptor's source is a female donor with Graves disease. The chain carries TRBV27 and TRBJ1-6, with TRBD1 as a possible D gene (6 bases). CDR3 amino acids: CASSLRQGINSPLHF. CDR3 nucleotide sequence: TGTGCCAGCAGTTTACGGCAGGGGATCAATTCACCCCTCCACTTT.